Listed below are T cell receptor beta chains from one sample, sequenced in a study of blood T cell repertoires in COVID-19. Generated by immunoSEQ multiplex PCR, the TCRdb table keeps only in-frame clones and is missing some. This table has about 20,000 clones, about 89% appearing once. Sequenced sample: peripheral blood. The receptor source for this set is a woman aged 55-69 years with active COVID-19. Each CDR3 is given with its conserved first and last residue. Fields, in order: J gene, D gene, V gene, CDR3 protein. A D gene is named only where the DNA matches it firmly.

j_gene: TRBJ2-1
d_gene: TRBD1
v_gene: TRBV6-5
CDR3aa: CAGRQGSSYNEQFF

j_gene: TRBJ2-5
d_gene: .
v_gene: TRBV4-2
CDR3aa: CASSSPPQGGPETQYF

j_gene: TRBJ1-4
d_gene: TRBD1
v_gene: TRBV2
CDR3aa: CASRTGTGGGKLFF

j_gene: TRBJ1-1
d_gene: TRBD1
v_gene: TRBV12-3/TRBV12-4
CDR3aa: CASSLQGSTEAFF

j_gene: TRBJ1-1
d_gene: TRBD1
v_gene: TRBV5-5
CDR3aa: CASTLTGPAEAFF

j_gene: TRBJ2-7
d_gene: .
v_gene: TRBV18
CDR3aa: CASSIQNRALGEQYF

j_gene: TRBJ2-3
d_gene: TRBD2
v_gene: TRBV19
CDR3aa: CASGSSGGATTQYF

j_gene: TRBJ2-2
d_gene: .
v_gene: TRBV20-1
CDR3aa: CSASVAGRDTGELFF

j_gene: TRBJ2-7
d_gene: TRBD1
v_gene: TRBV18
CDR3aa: CASSPLPGTGVEQYF

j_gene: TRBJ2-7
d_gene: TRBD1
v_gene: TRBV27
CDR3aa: CASSPRQGYEQYF

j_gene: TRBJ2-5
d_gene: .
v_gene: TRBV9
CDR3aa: CASSSGLEETQYF

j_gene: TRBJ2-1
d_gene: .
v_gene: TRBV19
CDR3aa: CASSRVAKTYNEQFF

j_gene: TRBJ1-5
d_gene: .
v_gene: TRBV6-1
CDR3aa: CASSEAPGGVGSRSNQPQHF